What follows are 29 T cell receptor beta chains derived from one specimen sequenced in a study of early T cells in non-severe SARS-CoV-2 infection. MiXCR, applied by TCRdb to the 5' RACE reads, yields one record per CDR3 protein. The sample consists of about 77,000 distinct CDR3 sequences, 8.5% to 10% of them appearing once. Input material: whole blood. All receptors derive from an adult who was a healthcare worker with PCR-confirmed SARS-CoV-2 infection or an uninfected control (not recorded which).

This clonotype was observed a few times. The rearrangement uses TRBV4-1 and TRBJ1-5; D call uncertain. Per germline, CDR1 MGHRA and CDR2 YSYEKL. V lost 0 bases and J 7 bases, leaving 10 bases between the germline ends. The CDR3 runs to 14 residues. In DNA, the CDR3 is TGCGCCAGCAGCCAAGAGAGCATCCGGCAGCCCCAGCATTTT. This sequence encodes CASSQESIRQPQHF.

The genes are TRBV12-3 or TRBV12-4 and TRBJ2-1; a possible D gene is TRBD1 (5 bases). V was shortened by 4 bases and J by 9 bases, with 10 bases between the two germline ends. The CDR3 spans 12 residues. The CDR3, as DNA: TGTGCCAGCAGTTGGGGCGGCAGTGAGCAGTTCTTC. It translates to CASSWGGSEQFF.

In this sample, this clonotype turned up a few times. The V gene is TRBV19, the J gene TRBJ2-1, with D uncertain. Germline V lookup: CDR1 LNHDA, CDR2 SQIVND (reference sequence). The CDR3 is made up of 13 amino acids. Trimming pared 5 bases from V and 7 bases from J, leaving 12 bases between. The CDR3 sequence is CASSPLSGNEQFF. Here the CDR3 DNA reads TGTGCCAGTAGTCCGCTCAGTGGGAATGAGCAGTTCTTC.

The chain carries TRBV28 and TRBJ2-5; the D is unclear. V lost 4 bases, J lost 3 bases, and 27 bases lay in between. CDR3 length equals 19 residues. CDR1 is MDHEN, CDR2 SYDVKM, per germline. The CDR3 spells CASSSSVRLSELQKETQYF. The DNA of the CDR3 is TGTGCCAGCAGTTCCAGCGTGCGTTTGTCAGAACTACAAAAAGAGACCCAGTACTTC.

This clonotype turned up a few times. The chain uses TRBV7-9 and TRBJ1-5; D might be TRBD1 (5 bases). Trimming shortened V by 5 bases and J by 1 base, and 12 bases separated the two germline ends. Per the germline V gene, CDR1 is SEHNR and CDR2 is FQNEAQ (reference sequence). The CDR3 has 15 residues. The CDR3 sequence is CASSQFRGSNQPQHF. The CDR3, as DNA: TGTGCCAGCAGCCAGTTCCGGGGGAGCAATCAGCCCCAGCATTTT.

The chain carries TRBV7-8 and TRBJ2-7; possible D gene TRBD2, 5 bases. The CDR3 is made up of 13 amino acids. The V gene lost 2 bases and the J gene lost 7 bases, with 12 bases spanning the gap. Germline V gene sequence: CDR1 SGHVS, CDR2 FQNEAQ. Written as DNA, the CDR3 is TGTGCCAGCAGCTTACGTGGTCCGGGGGAGCAGTACTTC. The encoded protein is CASSLRGPGEQYF.

The CDR3 sequence: CASSQEITTGGEAFF. DNA of the CDR3: TGTGCCAGCAGCCAAGAGATTACAACGGGGGGTGAAGCTTTCTTT. V and J are TRBV3-1 and TRBJ1-1; D perhaps matches TRBD1 (5 bases). V shed 0 bases and J shed 7 bases, with 15 bases lying between them. CDR1 and CDR2 (germline): LGHDT, YNNKEL (reference sequence). The CDR3 extends over 15 amino acids.

The chain links TRBV6-4 to TRBJ2-1; TRBD2 agrees at 10 bases. There are 15 residues in the CDR3. With V trimmed by 3 bases and J by 6 bases, 5 bases remained unmatched. CDR1 and CDR2 (germline): MRHNA, SNTAGT. The CDR3 DNA reads as TGTGCCAGCAGTGAAGCTAGCGGGAGTGGCAATGAGCAGTTCTTC. Encoded protein: CASSEASGSGNEQFF.

The V call is TRBV20-1, the J call TRBJ2-1, with D perhaps TRBD2 (5 bases). Germline CDR1 DFQATT, CDR2 SNEGSKA (reference sequence). Trimming stripped 3 bases from V and 2 bases from J, with 14 bases between. CDR3 length: 15 residues. CDR3 sequence reads: CSASLAGLPYNEQFF. CDR3 nucleotide sequence: TGCAGTGCTAGTCTCGCGGGCCTACCCTACAATGAGCAGTTCTTC.

The rearrangement uses TRBV7-3 and TRBJ2-3; 12 nucleotides align to TRBD1. Per germline, CDR1 SGHTA and CDR2 FQGTGA. CDR3 length: 15 residues. The junction had 4 bases not matched to a gene; V was cut back by 5 bases and J by 4 bases. CDR3 in amino acids: CASSQGQGAADTQYF. DNA for the CDR3: TGTGCCAGCAGCCAGGGACAGGGGGCTGCAGATACGCAGTATTTT.

This clonotype was seen ten or more times. V gene TRBV28 combines with J gene TRBJ1-4; possibly TRBD1 for D (5 bases). Trimming shortened V by 3 bases and J by 6 bases, and 23 bases separated the two germline ends. The CDR3 has 18 residues. CDR1 and CDR2 (germline): MDHEN, SYDVKM. This CDR3 reads CASSFIYTRGSWDEKLFF. The CDR3 DNA follows: TGTGCCAGCAGTTTTATTTATACGAGGGGCTCGTGGGATGAAAAACTGTTTTTT.

There are many counts of this clonotype. The rearrangement links TRBV10-3 to TRBJ1-2, with 8 bases fitting TRBD1. Trimming cost V 3 bases and J 4 bases; bases outside gene matches: 7. The CDR3 contains 15 residues. Germline CDR1 ENHRY, CDR2 SYGVKD. The CDR3 coding sequence is TGTGCCATCAGTGAAAGGGCAGGGGGCCTCTATGGCTACACCTTC. Translated, it gives CAISERAGGLYGYTF.

This clonotype was seen many times. The rearrangement uses TRBV21-1 and TRBJ2-7; the DNA was not used to check the table's D call, TRBD1. TRBV21-1 is assigned pseudogene status. CDR3 length equals 15 residues. The CDR3 reads CASSKPSRGFHEQYF. CDR3 coding DNA: TGTGCCAGCAGCAAGCCATCCAGGGGTTTCCACGAGCAGTACTTC.

This clonotype has ten or more counts. V usage is TRBV7-8 and J usage is TRBJ2-7; TRBD2 aligns across 7 bases. CDR1 is SGHVS and CDR2 is FQNEAQ in the germline V gene. The J segment lost 5 bases and the V segment lost 10 bases, leaving 11 bases of the junction unmatched. This CDR3 has 13 residues. CDR3 sequence: CATQPYGRNEQYF. CDR3 coding DNA: TGTGCCACCCAGCCATACGGGAGGAACGAGCAGTACTTC.

Ten or more counts support this clonotype. The gene calls are TRBV12-5 and TRBJ2-2; 12 nucleotides line up with TRBD1. The CDR3 has 16 amino acids. Germline V gives CDR1 LGHNT, CDR2 FRNRAP. The V gene end was trimmed by 5 bases and the J gene end by 4 bases; junction bases not matched to a gene: 5. The CDR3 DNA sequence: TGTGCTAGTGGTCGGGACAGGGGGCTTAGCACCGGGGAGCTGTTTTTT. Amino acid sequence: CASGRDRGLSTGELFF.

In its sample, this clonotype was seen many times. This sequence joins TRBV7-8 and TRBJ2-2, with 11 nucleotides matching TRBD1. Per the germline V gene, CDR1 is SGHVS and CDR2 is FQNEAQ. V shed 8 bases, J shed 4 bases, and the junction held 6 bases outside the gene matches. The CDR3 length is 15 residues. In nucleotides, the CDR3 is TGTGCCAGCTCTGGACAGGGGGCTGGCACCGGGGAGCTGTTTTTT. Translation gives CASSGQGAGTGELFF.

This clonotype was counted ten times or more. This chain links TRBV20-1 with TRBJ2-2; D gene unclear. From germline, CDR1 is DFQATT and CDR2 SNEGSKA (reference sequence). The ends were cut back, 0 bases at V and 7 bases at J, with 21 bases in the middle. This CDR3 has 17 residues. The CDR3 sequence: CSARDSLEPSGSGELFF. The CDR3 DNA sequence: TGCAGTGCTAGAGACTCTCTCGAACCCTCCGGCAGCGGGGAGCTGTTTTTT.

The table lists this clonotype with many counts. V gene TRBV30 combines with J gene TRBJ2-1; D perhaps matches TRBD2 (6 bases). CDR1 GTSNPN and CDR2 SVGIG come from the germline V gene (reference sequence). The CDR3 spans 13 residues. With 4 bases removed from V and 6 bases from J, the gap between germline ends came to 13 bases. CDR3 residues: CAWTGGAVNEQFF. The CDR3 coding sequence is TGTGCCTGGACGGGCGGGGCAGTCAATGAGCAGTTCTTC.

This clonotype appeared a few times. The rearrangement uses TRBV3-1 and TRBJ2-7, with TRBD2 identical over 10 bases. Germline V gene sequence: CDR1 LGHDT, CDR2 YNNKEL (reference sequence). Germline trimming cut 0 bases from V and 4 bases from J; bases unmatched to any gene: 6. The CDR3 has 16 residues. CDR3 sequence (DNA): TGTGCCAGCAGCCAAGATGTAACTAGCGGGAAGTACGAGCAGTACTTC. This sequence encodes CASSQDVTSGKYEQYF.

This sequence joins TRBV3-1 and TRBJ2-1, with 9 bases that match TRBD1. The germline CDR1 and CDR2 sequences are LGHDT and YNNKEL (reference sequence). This CDR3 is 17 amino acids long. Trimming cost V 1 base and J 7 bases; bases outside gene matches: 11. Here the CDR3 reads CASSQGRRDRVSNEQFF. The CDR3 nucleotides are TGTGCCAGCAGCCAAGGCCGGCGGGACAGGGTTTCGAATGAGCAGTTCTTC.

This clonotype was found many times. V gene TRBV7-6 combines with J gene TRBJ2-5, with 10 bases matching TRBD2. The germline V gene encodes CDR1 SGHVS and CDR2 FNYEAQ. The CDR3 covers 17 residues. After removal of 4 bases from V and 3 bases from J, the junction contained 11 bases not matched to a gene. CDR3 sequence (DNA): TGTGCCAGCAGCTACGACCTCTTAGCGGGAGGCGAAGAGACCCAGTACTTC. Protein: CASSYDLLAGGEETQYF. Using reference TRBV7-6 and TRBJ2-5 for the parts outside the CDR3, the full variable domain is GAGVSQSPRYKVTKRGQDVALRCDPISGHVSLYWYRQALGQGPEFLTYFNYEAQQDKSGLPNDRFSAERPEGSISTLTIQRTEQRDSAMYRCASSYDLLAGGEETQYFGPGTRLLVL.

This clonotype was observed many times. The chain uses TRBV19 and TRBJ2-1, with unresolved D. The length of the CDR3 is 15 residues. V gave up 6 bases and J gave up 8 bases, with 20 bases separating them. The germline V gene encodes CDR1 LNHDA and CDR2 SQIVND (reference sequence). CDR3 DNA sequence: TGTGCCAGTAGCTTGGCCGTCGGACGTCGGGATGAGCAGTTCTTC. Encoded protein: CASSLAVGRRDEQFF.

This clonotype came up a few times. The CDR3 protein is CASSLLLETNGYTF. The DNA of the CDR3 is TGTGCCAGCAGTTTACTTCTGGAGACGAATGGCTACACCTTC. The gene calls are TRBV28 and TRBJ1-2; unclear D gene. The germline V and J ends were trimmed by 2 bases and 6 bases, with 13 bases remaining between them. The CDR3 totals 14 residues. Germline assignment: CDR1 MDHEN and CDR2 SYDVKM.

The table lists this clonotype with a few counts. The V call is TRBV20-1, the J call TRBJ1-5; unclear D gene. CDR3 length: 13 amino acids. Germline V gene data show CDR1 as DFQATT and CDR2 as SNEGSKA (reference sequence). V lost 2 bases and J lost 7, with 12 bases in between. This chain's CDR3 is CSARTGWRQPQHF. The CDR3 DNA sequence: TGCAGTGCTAGAACCGGGTGGAGGCAGCCCCAGCATTTT.

The rearrangement links TRBV20-1 to TRBJ1-5; perhaps TRBD1 as D (5 bases). Trimming left V 4 bases short and J 8 bases short, with 12 bases between. CDR1 DFQATT and CDR2 SNEGSKA come from the germline V gene (reference sequence). CDR3 size: 12 residues. The CDR3 region is CSATGAIKPQHF. CDR3 DNA: TGCAGTGCTACCGGGGCCATAAAGCCCCAGCATTTT.

V is TRBV9 and J is TRBJ2-3; D may correspond to TRBD1 or TRBD2 (5 bases each). With 1 base removed from V and 8 bases from J, the gap between germline ends came to 14 bases. The CDR3 is 14 residues long. The germline V gene encodes CDR1 SGDLS and CDR2 YYNGEE. CDR3 bases: TGTGCCAGCAGCGTATCAGGGAGTATGGGTACGCAGTATTTT. Protein sequence: CASSVSGSMGTQYF. The whole variable domain, remainder taken from reference TRBV9 and TRBJ2-3, is DSGVTQTPKHLITATGQRVTLRCSPRSGDLSVYWYQQSLDQGLQFLIQYYNGEERAKGNILERFSAQQFPDLHSELNLSSLELGDSALYFCASSVSGSMGTQYFGPGTRLTVL.

In its sample, this clonotype was seen many times. This chain joins TRBV7-9 and TRBJ2-1, with 9 nucleotides matching TRBD1. V lost 4 bases to trimming and J lost 5 bases; unmatched junction nucleotides: 6. This CDR3 has 15 amino acids. CDR1 is SEHNR and CDR2 is FQNEAQ in the germline V gene (reference sequence). CDR3 sequence (DNA): TGTGCCAGCAGCTCTCCCCGGGACAGGGACAATGAGCAGTTCTTC. This gives the protein CASSSPRDRDNEQFF.

V and J are TRBV5-1 and TRBJ2-2; no clear D. The V gene's germline CDR1 is SGHRS and CDR2 YFSETQ. The CDR3 has 15 residues. The germline V and J ends were trimmed by 0 bases and 0 bases, with 6 bases remaining between them. The CDR3: CASSLGFANTGELFF. The CDR3 nucleotides are TGCGCCAGCAGCTTGGGATTTGCGAACACCGGGGAGCTGTTTTTT.

This clonotype occurred a few times. V usage is TRBV27 and J usage is TRBJ2-3; D gene unclear. CDR1 is MNHEY, CDR2 SMNVEV, per germline (reference sequence). The CDR3 contains 14 residues. V shed 5 bases and J shed 2 bases, with 11 bases lying between them. DNA for the CDR3: TGTGCCAGCAGTGATGTCCTTCACACAGATACGCAGTATTTT. Translating it yields CASSDVLHTDTQYF.